The clone carrying this TCR beta chain was detected once. No antigen is known for it. TCRdb's table, derived via immunoSEQ multiplex PCR, lists solely in-frame clones and lacks some. The sample includes 120,000 to 150,000 clones, 89% of them seen just once. The source of the sample is a study of T cell responses to AZD1222 COVID-19 vaccine. Regarding the study as a whole: At study baseline, merely several AZD1222 recipients were seropositive. Donors, mostly white British, included more females; clonal diversity was possibly underestimated. Two AZD1222 administrations were followed by greater Spike-specific TCR breadth and depth.

The CDR3 is 15 residues long. The V end was cut by 7 bases, the J end by 7 bases, with 22 bases between. Germline loops: CDR1 GTSNPN, CDR2 SVGIG (reference sequence). The sequence was obtained from an adult in good health. This sequence joins TRBV30 and TRBJ1-4; no clear D. Source: peripheral blood, taken on day 0 of AZD1222 vaccination. The CDR3 sequence: CALGQLPRSGEKLFF. CDR3 DNA: TGTGCCTTGGGCCAACTCCCAAGATCTGGTGAAAAACTGTTTTTT. Full variable domain (remainder filled in from reference TRBV30 and TRBJ1-4): SQTIHQWPATLVQPVGSPLSLECTVEGTSNPNLYWYRQAAGRGLQLLFYSVGIGQISSEVPQNLSASRPQDRQFILSSKKLLLSDSGFYLCALGQLPRSGEKLFFGSGTQLSVL.